This T cell receptor (beta chain) was observed in a study of cytomegalovirus exposure and HLA in healthy donors. Regarding the study as a whole: It emerged from a later analysis that several of the most significant clusters appeared to be linked to common viral pathogens.

Concerning this clone itself: As yet, its antigen is unknown.

PCR involved 60 Vbeta and 13 Jbeta primers. Clones were sequenced by immunoSEQ multiplex PCR, and TCRdb holds only the in-frame ones, with some missing. The repertoire has 70,000 to 100,000 clones, around 82% of them found once; the top ten carry roughly 2%. The receptor was derived from a man aged 18 to 29 in good health and CMV-seronegative. What was sequenced was PBMCs.

The CDR3 loop reads CASRSGPGQTLYEQYF. The CDR3 nucleotides are TGCGCCAGCAGGTCCGGCCCGGGACAGACATTGTACGAGCAGTACTTC. The V and J genes are TRBV5-1 and TRBJ2-7; 7 positions match TRBD1. The CDR3 has 16 amino acids. With V trimmed by 5 bases and J by 4 bases, 15 bases remained unmatched. The germline CDR1 and CDR2 sequences are SGHRS and YFSETQ.